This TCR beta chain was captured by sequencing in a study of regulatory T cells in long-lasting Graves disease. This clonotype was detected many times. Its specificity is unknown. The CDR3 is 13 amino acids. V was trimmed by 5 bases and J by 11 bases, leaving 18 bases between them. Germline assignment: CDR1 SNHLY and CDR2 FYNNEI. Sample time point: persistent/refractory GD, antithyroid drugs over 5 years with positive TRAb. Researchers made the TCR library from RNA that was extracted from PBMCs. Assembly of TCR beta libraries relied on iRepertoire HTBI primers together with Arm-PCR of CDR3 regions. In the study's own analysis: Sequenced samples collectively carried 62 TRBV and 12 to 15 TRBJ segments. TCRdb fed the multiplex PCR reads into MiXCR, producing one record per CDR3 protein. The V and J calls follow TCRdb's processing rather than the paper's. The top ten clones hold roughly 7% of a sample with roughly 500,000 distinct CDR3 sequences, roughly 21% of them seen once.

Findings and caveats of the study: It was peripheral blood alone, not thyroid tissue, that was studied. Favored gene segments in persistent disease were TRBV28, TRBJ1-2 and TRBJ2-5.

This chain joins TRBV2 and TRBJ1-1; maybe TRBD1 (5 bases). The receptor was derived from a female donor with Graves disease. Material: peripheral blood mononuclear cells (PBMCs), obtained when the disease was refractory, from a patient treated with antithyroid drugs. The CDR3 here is CASSQNSRVEAFF. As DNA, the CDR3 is TGTGCCAGCAGTCAAAATTCCAGGGTAGAGGCTTTCTTT. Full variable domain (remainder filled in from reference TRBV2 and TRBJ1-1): EPEVTQTPSHQVTQMGQEVILRCVPISNHLYFYWYRQILGQKVEFLVSFYNNEISEKSEIFDDQFSVERPDGSNFTLKIRSTKLEDSAMYFCASSQNSRVEAFFGQGTRLTVV.